The entry that follows covers one TCR beta chain sequence. This sample was taken from a study of blood T cell repertoires in COVID-19. As originally analysed: Reference gene primer amplification gave estimated nucleated cell counts. Assay used: immunoSEQ multiplex PCR; TCRdb lists only in-frame clones, some missing. V, J and clone size were drawn from that table, and D and trimming were deduced from the DNA. The sample shows about 23,000 clones, about nine tenths of them seen only once. The sample was peripheral blood. This clonotype was sampled from a woman of 80 years or more with active or convalescent COVID-19.

CDR3 loop: CASSEQPRGSQYF. DNA for the CDR3: TGTGCCAGTAGCGAACAACCCAGGGGATCGCAGTATTTT. The gene calls are TRBV19 and TRBJ2-3; D might be TRBD1 (6 bases). Germline V gene data show CDR1 as LNHDA and CDR2 as SQIVND (reference sequence). Trimming stripped 6 bases from V and 10 bases from J, with 17 bases between. The length of the CDR3 is 13 residues.